The present T cell receptor (beta chain) was sequenced within a study of PD-1 blockade in classical Hodgkin lymphoma. All patients relapsed after autologous stem cell transplantation, and brentuximab vedotin exposure varied. Complete response, partial response or progressive disease constituted the best responses recorded. This CDR3 is 14 amino acids long. CDR1 is MNHNS and CDR2 is SASEGT in the germline V gene. V shed 8 bases, J shed 0 bases, and the junction held 7 bases outside the gene matches. Assay: immunoSEQ multiplex PCR; the TCRdb copy retains only in-frame clones and omits some. There are 70,000 to 80,000 clones in the sample; just over 90% occur only once, and more than 6.5% lies in the top ten. This clone is a singleton in its sample. The antigen is undetermined. Findings and limits, study-wide: Researchers reported that CD4+ TCR diversity, though not CD8+, rose significantly by C4D1. Complete responders showed a baseline diversity that resembled the diversity of newly diagnosed patients.

The V and J genes are TRBV6-1 and TRBJ2-7; 7 bases align to TRBD1. The sequence was collected from a human donor with classical Hodgkin lymphoma. Specimen: peripheral blood mononuclear cells (PBMCs), collected at baseline. CDR3: CASLDRDHSYEQYF. The CDR3 DNA follows: TGTGCCAGCCTCGACAGGGACCACTCCTACGAGCAGTACTTC.